One and the same sample provided the 20 T cell receptor beta chains below, sequenced in a study of cytomegalovirus exposure and HLA in healthy donors. Researchers ran the PCR with 60 Vbeta and 13 Jbeta primers. Repertoires were generated with immunoSEQ multiplex PCR, while TCRdb's copy carries only in-frame clones and drops some. The data show approximately 130,000 clones, approximately 75% seen once. Sequencing was carried out using PBMCs. All receptors derive from a woman in her thirties or forties in good health and CMV-seropositive.

The genes are TRBV28 and TRBJ2-7, with D possibly matching TRBD1 (5 bases). Trimming pared 4 bases from V and 5 bases from J, leaving 15 bases between. The CDR3 is 14 residues long. Germline CDR1 reads MDHEN; CDR2 reads SYDVKM. CDR3 in amino acids: CASSSGQGINEQYF. CDR3 DNA sequence: TGTGCCAGCAGTTCCGGGCAGGGTATCAACGAGCAGTACTTC.

The rearrangement uses TRBV30 and TRBJ1-4; D unresolved. The V gene lost 0 bases and the J gene lost 4 bases, with 9 bases spanning the gap. Germline values: CDR1 GTSNPN, CDR2 SVGIG (reference sequence). The CDR3 totals 14 residues. DNA for the CDR3: TGTGCCTGGAGTGTTGGGCAGAATAATGAAAAACTGTTTTTT. Translation gives CAWSVGQNNEKLFF.

The DNA of the CDR3 is TGTGCCAGCAGTGCTGGAGATTTCGGGGAGACCCAGTACTTC. Protein sequence: CASSAGDFGETQYF. This chain links TRBV6-1 with TRBJ2-5, with D hard to call. This CDR3 is 14 amino acids long. Trimming pared 4 bases from V and 5 bases from J, leaving 14 bases between. Germline CDR1 reads MNHNS; CDR2 reads SASEGT.

This chain joins TRBV6-1 and TRBJ1-3; D unclear. Trimming left V 0 bases short and J 2 bases short, with 11 bases between. This CDR3 spans 16 amino acids. Germline V lookup: CDR1 MNHNS, CDR2 SASEGT. DNA for the CDR3: TGTGCCAGCAGTGAAGCGACCGGGAGTCCTGGAAACACCATATATTTT. Residues: CASSEATGSPGNTIYF.

Comments on this clone: The junction departs from germline at one end; a sequencing error may be responsible. At the DNA level, this CDR3 is encoded by other sequences in the same sample as well. The J gene is TRBJ1-4, the V gene TRBV13; the D gene is possibly TRBD1 (6 bases). Germline V gene data show CDR1 as PRHDT and CDR2 as FYEKMQ (reference sequence). CDR3 length equals 16 residues. The CDR3 DNA reads as TGCGCCAGCAGCTCCCGACAGGTAGCGACTAATGAAAAACTGTTTTTT. It is translated as CASSSRQVATNEKLFF.

The chain carries TRBV28 and TRBJ2-3, with 7 bases identical to TRBD2. With 4 bases clipped from V and 2 bases from J, the junction kept 6 bases outside the gene matches. The CDR3 is 15 residues long. From germline, CDR1 is MDHEN and CDR2 SYDVKM. CDR3 DNA: TGTGCCAGCAGTTCTCTAGCGGAGATCACAGATACGCAGTATTTT. Protein sequence: CASSSLAEITDTQYF.

This rearrangement joins TRBV4-3 to TRBJ2-3; weak D call: TRBD1 (5 bases). Germline values: CDR1 LGHNA, CDR2 YSLEER. This CDR3 is built from 16 residues. V lost 0 bases and J lost 2, with 12 bases in between. The CDR3 here is CASSQDLQGTTDTQYF. The CDR3 DNA is TGCGCCAGCAGCCAAGATCTCCAGGGAACCACAGATACGCAGTATTTT.

In its sample, this clone was seen once. V gene TRBV9 combines with J gene TRBJ2-3, with 8 bases identical to TRBD1. Germline CDR1 is SGDLS and CDR2 is YYNGEE. CDR3 size: 16 residues. V shed 3 bases, J shed 1 base, and the junction held 7 bases outside the gene matches. CDR3: CASSAQGGPGTDTQYF. Here the CDR3 DNA reads TGTGCCAGCAGCGCACAGGGGGGACCTGGCACAGATACGCAGTATTTT.

The chain carries TRBV21-1 and TRBJ2-7; the DNA was not used to check the table's D call, TRBD1. TRBV21-1 is a recognized pseudogene. The CDR3 loop spans 14 amino acids. CDR3 nucleotide sequence: TGTGCCAGCAGTGGTACAGGGGGGACCTACGAGCAGTACTTC. Its protein is CASSGTGGTYEQYF.

The chain carries TRBV30 and TRBJ2-3; D possibly corresponds to TRBD1 (7 bases). Germline V gene sequence: CDR1 GTSNPN, CDR2 SVGIG (reference sequence). The CDR3 totals 17 residues. Trimming stripped 4 bases from V and 0 bases from J, with 20 bases between. As DNA, the CDR3 is TGTGCCTGGACGGCAGGGGGGAGCCCCTCTAGCACAGATACGCAGTATTTT. Protein sequence: CAWTAGGSPSSTDTQYF.

This clone was picked up a small number of times. The V gene is TRBV21-1, the J gene TRBJ2-5; the tabulated D call, TRBD2, remains unverified against the DNA. TRBV21-1 is assigned pseudogene status. The CDR3 sequence is 15 residues long. Written as DNA, the CDR3 is TGTGCCAGCAGCAAAGGTATAACGGGAGGAGAGACCCAGTACTTC. This sequence encodes CASSKGITGGETQYF.

The gene calls are TRBV15 and TRBJ2-7; 9 positions match TRBD2. The CDR3 has 20 residues. Looked up from germline, CDR1 is LNHNV and CDR2 is YYDKDF (reference sequence). Losses at the gene ends were 0 bases for V and 2 bases for J; bases not matched to a gene: 17. The DNA for the CDR3 is TGTGCCACCAGCAGAGATGACCTGATTAATAGCGGGAGCCCAACCTACGAGCAGTACTTC. Protein: CATSRDDLINSGSPTYEQYF.

This chain links TRBV5-1 with TRBJ1-2, with D hard to call. This CDR3 contains 13 residues. Trimming stripped 3 bases from V and 4 bases from J, with 10 bases between. CDR1 and CDR2 (germline): SGHRS, YFSETQ. CDR3 DNA sequence: TGCGCCAGCAGCTATGGGGAGAGCTATGGCTACACCTTC. Translating it yields CASSYGESYGYTF.

The chain joins TRBV5-4 to TRBJ1-6; D is ambiguous. Germline V lookup: CDR1 SGHNT, CDR2 YYREEE (reference sequence). V gave up 4 bases and J gave up 7 bases, with 18 bases separating them. CDR3 length: 16 residues. CDR3: CASSTRRETPNSPLHF. DNA of the CDR3: TGTGCCAGCAGCACCCGACGGGAAACACCAAATTCACCCCTCCACTTT.

In its sample, this clone was seen a few times. The V call is TRBV11-1, the J call TRBJ2-2, with D unresolved. V lost 1 base and J 4 bases, leaving 13 bases between the germline ends. The CDR3 has 16 residues. In germline, CDR1 is SGHAT, CDR2 FQDESV (reference sequence). The DNA for the CDR3 is TGTGCCAGCAGCTTAGGTCTAAGATCCGTCACCGGGGAGCTGTTTTTT. As protein: CASSLGLRSVTGELFF.

The CDR3 region has the DNA TGTGCCAGCAAAACAGGGCAGAACACTGAAGCTTTCTTT. Translation gives CASKTGQNTEAFF. The chain has TRBV6-6 and TRBJ1-1; a possible D gene is TRBD1 (6 bases). V shed 7 bases and J shed 1 base, with 10 bases lying between them. The CDR3 is 13 residues long. Per germline, CDR1 MNHNY and CDR2 SVGAGI (reference sequence).

This clone was detected only once. The J gene is TRBJ1-1, the V gene TRBV13; perhaps TRBD1 as D (5 bases). Germline V gives CDR1 PRHDT, CDR2 FYEKMQ (reference sequence). Deletions cut 4 bases from V and 1 base from J, with 34 bases between. The CDR3 has 22 residues. The CDR3 spells CASSSKYTLRFGADNGNTEAFF. In DNA, the CDR3 is TGTGCCAGCAGCTCCAAATACACGCTAAGATTTGGGGCGGATAACGGGAACACTGAAGCTTTCTTT.

This clone has just a few counts. The CDR3 DNA is TGCAGCGTTGAAGGCGGGCCCACGAACACTGAAGCTTTCTTT. Translating gives CSVEGGPTNTEAFF. The chain uses TRBV29-1 and TRBJ1-1, with no clear D. The V end lost 1 base, the J end lost 1 base, and 10 bases lay between the germline ends. This CDR3 contains 14 residues. Germline-derived CDR1 and CDR2 are SQVTM and ANQGSEA.

The chain couples TRBV5-1 to TRBJ2-5; D gene ambiguous. Germline CDR1 is SGHRS and CDR2 is YFSETQ. V was cut by 0 bases and J by 3 bases, with 6 bases left in between. The CDR3 runs 13 residues. The chain's CDR3 is CASSLGAEETQYF. The CDR3 coding sequence is TGCGCCAGCAGCTTGGGAGCCGAAGAGACCCAGTACTTC.

The rearrangement joins TRBV9 to TRBJ1-3, with D perhaps TRBD1 (6 bases). V was trimmed by 3 bases and J by 0 bases, leaving 19 bases between them. Germline-derived CDR1 and CDR2 are SGDLS and YYNGEE. CDR3 size: 18 residues. In nucleotides, the CDR3 is TGTGCCAGCAGCGCTGTCGGGACACAAGATTACTCTGGAAACACCATATATTTT. Protein sequence: CASSAVGTQDYSGNTIYF.